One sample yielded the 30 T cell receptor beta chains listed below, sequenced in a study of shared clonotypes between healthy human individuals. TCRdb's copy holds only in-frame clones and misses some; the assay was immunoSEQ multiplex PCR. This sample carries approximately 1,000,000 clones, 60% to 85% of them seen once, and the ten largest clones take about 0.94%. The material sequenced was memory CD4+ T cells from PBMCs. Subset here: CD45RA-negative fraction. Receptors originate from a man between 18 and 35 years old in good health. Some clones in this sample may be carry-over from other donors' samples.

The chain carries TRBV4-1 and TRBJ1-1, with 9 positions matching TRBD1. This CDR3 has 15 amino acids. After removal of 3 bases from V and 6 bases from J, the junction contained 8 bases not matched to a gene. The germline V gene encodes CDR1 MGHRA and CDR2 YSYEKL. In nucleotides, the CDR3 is TGCGCCAGCAGCCACGAAAACAGGGGGCGGCCTGAAGCTTTCTTT. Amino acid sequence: CASSHENRGRPEAFF.

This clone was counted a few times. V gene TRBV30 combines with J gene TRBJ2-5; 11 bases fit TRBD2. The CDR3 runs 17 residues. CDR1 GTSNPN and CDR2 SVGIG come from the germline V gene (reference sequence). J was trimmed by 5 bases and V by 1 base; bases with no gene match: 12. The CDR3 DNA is TGTGCCTGGAGTGGCCAACTAGCGGGGGCTTTTGGGGAGACCCAGTACTTC. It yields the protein CAWSGQLAGAFGETQYF.

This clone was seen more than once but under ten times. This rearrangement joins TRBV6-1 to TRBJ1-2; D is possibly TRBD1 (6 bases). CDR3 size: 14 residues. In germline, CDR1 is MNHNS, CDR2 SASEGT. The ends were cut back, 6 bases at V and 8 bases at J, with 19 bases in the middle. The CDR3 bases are TGTGCCAGCAGCGCAGAAGATACAGGGAAAGGCTACACCTTC. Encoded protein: CASSAEDTGKGYTF.

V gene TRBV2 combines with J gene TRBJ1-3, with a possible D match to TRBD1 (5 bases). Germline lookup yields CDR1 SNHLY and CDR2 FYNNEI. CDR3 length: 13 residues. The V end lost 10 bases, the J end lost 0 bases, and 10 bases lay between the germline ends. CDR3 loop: CATQENSGNTIYF. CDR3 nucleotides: TGTGCCACACAGGAGAACTCTGGAAACACCATATATTTT.

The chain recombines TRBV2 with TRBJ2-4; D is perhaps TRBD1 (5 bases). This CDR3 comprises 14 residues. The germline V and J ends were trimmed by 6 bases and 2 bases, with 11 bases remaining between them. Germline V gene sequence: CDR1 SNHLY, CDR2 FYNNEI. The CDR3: CASRFRGTKNIQYF. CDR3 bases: TGTGCCAGCAGATTTAGGGGTACCAAAAACATTCAGTACTTC.

For the CDR3, the DNA is TGTGCCAGTAGCCGGACAGCGAACTATGGCTACACCTTC. This sequence encodes CASSRTANYGYTF. V gene TRBV19 combines with J gene TRBJ1-2; a weak D match, TRBD1 (6 bases). With 6 bases removed from V and 2 bases from J, the gap between germline ends came to 10 bases. Per germline, CDR1 LNHDA and CDR2 SQIVND (reference sequence). This CDR3 is 13 amino acids long.

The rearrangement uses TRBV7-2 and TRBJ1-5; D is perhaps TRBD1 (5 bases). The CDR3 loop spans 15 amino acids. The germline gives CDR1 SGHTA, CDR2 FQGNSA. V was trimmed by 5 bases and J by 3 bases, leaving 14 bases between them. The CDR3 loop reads CASSHGGAVNQPQHF. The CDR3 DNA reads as TGTGCCAGCAGCCACGGTGGGGCAGTCAATCAGCCCCAGCATTTT.

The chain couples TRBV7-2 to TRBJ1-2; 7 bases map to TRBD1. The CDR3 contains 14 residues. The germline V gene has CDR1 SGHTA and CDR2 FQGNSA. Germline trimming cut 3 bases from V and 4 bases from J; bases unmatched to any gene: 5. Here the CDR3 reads CASSLRTGTYGYTF. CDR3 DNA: TGTGCCAGCAGCTTGAGGACAGGAACCTATGGCTACACCTTC.

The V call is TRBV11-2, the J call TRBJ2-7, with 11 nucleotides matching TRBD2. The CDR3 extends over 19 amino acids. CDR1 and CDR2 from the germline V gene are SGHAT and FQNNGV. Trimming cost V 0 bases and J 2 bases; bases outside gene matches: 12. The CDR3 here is CASSLETGGLAGPPYEQYF. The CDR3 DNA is TGTGCCAGCAGCTTAGAAACCGGAGGACTAGCGGGCCCGCCCTACGAGCAGTACTTC.

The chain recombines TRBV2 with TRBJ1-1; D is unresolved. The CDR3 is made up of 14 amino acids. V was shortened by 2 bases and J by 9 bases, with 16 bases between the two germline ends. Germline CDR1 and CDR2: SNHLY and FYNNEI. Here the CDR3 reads CASSEILRNSQAFF. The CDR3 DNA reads TGTGCCAGCAGTGAAATTCTAAGGAACAGTCAAGCTTTCTTT.

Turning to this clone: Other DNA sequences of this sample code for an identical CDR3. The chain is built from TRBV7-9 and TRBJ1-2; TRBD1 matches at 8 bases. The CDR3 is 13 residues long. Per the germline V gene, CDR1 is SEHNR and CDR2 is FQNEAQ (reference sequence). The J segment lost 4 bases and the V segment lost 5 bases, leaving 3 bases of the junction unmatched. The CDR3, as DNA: TGTGCCAGCAGCCCCGGACAGGGCTATGGCTACACCTTC. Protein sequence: CASSPGQGYGYTF.

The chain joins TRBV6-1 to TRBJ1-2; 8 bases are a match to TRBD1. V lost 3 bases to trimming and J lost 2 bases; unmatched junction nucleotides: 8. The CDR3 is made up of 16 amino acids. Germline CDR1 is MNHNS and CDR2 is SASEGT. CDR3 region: CASSDPPTGANYGYTF. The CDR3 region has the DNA TGTGCCAGCAGTGACCCTCCGACAGGGGCGAACTATGGCTACACCTTC.

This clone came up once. In nucleotides, the CDR3 is TGCGCCAGCAGCCCAAAGTCCCCGGGCACCAATCGTGGTGGCTACACCTTC. It encodes CASSPKSPGTNRGGYTF. The V call is TRBV5-1, the J call TRBJ1-2; D gene ambiguous. Germline V CDR1 and CDR2: SGHRS, YFSETQ. There are 17 residues in the CDR3. The V end lost 4 bases, the J end lost 7 bases, and 26 bases lay between the germline ends.

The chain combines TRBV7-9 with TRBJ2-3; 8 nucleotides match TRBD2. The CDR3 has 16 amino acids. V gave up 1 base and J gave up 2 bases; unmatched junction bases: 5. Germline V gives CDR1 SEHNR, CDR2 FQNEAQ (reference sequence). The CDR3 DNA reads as TGTGCCAGCAGCTTAGGCCGAGCGGGAGACACAGATACGCAGTATTTT. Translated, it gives CASSLGRAGDTDTQYF.

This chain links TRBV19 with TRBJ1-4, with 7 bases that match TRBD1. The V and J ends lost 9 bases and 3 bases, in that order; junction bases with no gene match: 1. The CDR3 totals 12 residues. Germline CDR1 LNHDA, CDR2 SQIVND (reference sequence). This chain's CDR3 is CARDRSNEKLFF. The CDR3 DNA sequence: TGTGCCAGGGACAGGTCTAATGAAAAACTGTTTTTT.

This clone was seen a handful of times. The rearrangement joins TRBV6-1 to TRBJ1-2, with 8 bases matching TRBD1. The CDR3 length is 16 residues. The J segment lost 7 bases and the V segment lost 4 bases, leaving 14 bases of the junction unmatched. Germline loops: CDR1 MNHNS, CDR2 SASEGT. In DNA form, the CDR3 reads TGTGCCAGCAGTGGCGCTCGGACAGGGACTCTAGGTGGCTACACCTTC. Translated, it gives CASSGARTGTLGGYTF.

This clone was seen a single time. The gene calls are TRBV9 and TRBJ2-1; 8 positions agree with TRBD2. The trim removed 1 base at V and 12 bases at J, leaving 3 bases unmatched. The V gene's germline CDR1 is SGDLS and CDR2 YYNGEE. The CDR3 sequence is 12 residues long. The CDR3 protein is CASSVSGSGQFF. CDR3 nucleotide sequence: TGTGCCAGCAGCGTAAGCGGGAGTGGGCAGTTCTTC.

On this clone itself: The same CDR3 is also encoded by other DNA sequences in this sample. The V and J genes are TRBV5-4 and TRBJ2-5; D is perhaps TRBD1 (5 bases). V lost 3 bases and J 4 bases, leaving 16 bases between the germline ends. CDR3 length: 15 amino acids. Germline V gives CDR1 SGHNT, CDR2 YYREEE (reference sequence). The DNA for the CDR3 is TGTGCCAGCAGCTCCACAGGTGGAGCAGGAGAGACCCAGTACTTC. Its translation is CASSSTGGAGETQYF.

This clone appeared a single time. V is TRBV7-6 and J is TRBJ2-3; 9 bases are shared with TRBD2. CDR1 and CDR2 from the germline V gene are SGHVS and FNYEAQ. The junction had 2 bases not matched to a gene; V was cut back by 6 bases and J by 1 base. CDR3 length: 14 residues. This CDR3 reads CASSRTSGTDTQYF. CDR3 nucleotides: TGTGCCAGCAGTCGGACTAGCGGCACAGATACGCAGTATTTT.

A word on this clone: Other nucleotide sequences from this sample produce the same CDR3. Here the CDR3 DNA reads TGTGCCAGCTCACCGGCAGAAGAGACCCAGTACTTC. It encodes CASSPAEETQYF. J is TRBJ2-5 and V is TRBV18; D not resolved. CDR1 is KGHSH, CDR2 LQKENI, per germline. The V end lost 3 bases, the J end lost 3 bases, and 5 bases lay between the germline ends. CDR3 length: 12 residues.

This CDR3 reads CASSQGGGILTDTQYF. CDR3 in DNA: TGTGCCAGCAGCCAAGGGGGCGGGATATTAACAGATACGCAGTATTTT. The chain employs TRBV28 and TRBJ2-3; D may be TRBD1 (7 bases). V was trimmed by 6 bases and J by 3 bases, leaving 19 bases between them. This CDR3 contains 16 residues. The germline gives CDR1 MDHEN, CDR2 SYDVKM. Combining the CDR3 with reference TRBV28 and TRBJ2-3 gives the whole variable domain DVKVTQSSRYLVKRTGEKVFLECVQDMDHENMFWYRQDPGLGLRLIYFSYDVKMKEKGDIPEGYSVSREKKERFSLILESASTNQTSMYLCASSQGGGILTDTQYFGPGTRLTVL.

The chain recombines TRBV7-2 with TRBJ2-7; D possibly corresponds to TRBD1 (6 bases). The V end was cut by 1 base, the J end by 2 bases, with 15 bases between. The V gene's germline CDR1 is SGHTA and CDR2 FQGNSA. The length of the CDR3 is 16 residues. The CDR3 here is CASSLEQGPTTYEQYF. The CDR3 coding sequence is TGTGCCAGCAGCTTAGAGCAGGGGCCTACCACCTACGAGCAGTACTTC.

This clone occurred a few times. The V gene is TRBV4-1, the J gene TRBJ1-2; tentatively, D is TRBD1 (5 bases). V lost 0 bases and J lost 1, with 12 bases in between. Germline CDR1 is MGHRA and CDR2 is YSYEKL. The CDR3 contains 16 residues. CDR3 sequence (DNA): TGCGCCAGCAGCCAAGACCCCAGACAGAATAACTATGGCTACACCTTC. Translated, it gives CASSQDPRQNNYGYTF.

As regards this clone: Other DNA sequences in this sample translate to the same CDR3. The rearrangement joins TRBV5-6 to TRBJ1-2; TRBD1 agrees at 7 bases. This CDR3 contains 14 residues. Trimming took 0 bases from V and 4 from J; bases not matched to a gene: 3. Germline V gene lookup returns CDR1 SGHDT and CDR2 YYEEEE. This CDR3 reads CASSLVGGGYGYTF. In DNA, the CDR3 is TGTGCCAGCAGCTTGGTAGGGGGCGGCTATGGCTACACCTTC.

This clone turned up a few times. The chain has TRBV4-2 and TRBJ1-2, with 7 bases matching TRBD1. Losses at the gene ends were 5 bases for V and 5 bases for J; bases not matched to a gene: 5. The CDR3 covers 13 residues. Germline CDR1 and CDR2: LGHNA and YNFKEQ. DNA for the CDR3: TGTGCCAGCAGCGACAGGGTTGAATATGGCTACACCTTC. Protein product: CASSDRVEYGYTF.

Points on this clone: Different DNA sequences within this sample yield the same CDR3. CDR3 sequence: CASSLRSSGNTIYF. The CDR3 DNA follows: TGTGCCAGCAGCTTGAGAAGCTCTGGAAACACCATATATTTT. The genes are TRBV11-2 and TRBJ1-3; D unclear. The V end was cut by 3 bases, the J end by 0 bases, with 6 bases between. The CDR3 sequence is 14 residues long. Germline V lookup: CDR1 SGHAT, CDR2 FQNNGV.

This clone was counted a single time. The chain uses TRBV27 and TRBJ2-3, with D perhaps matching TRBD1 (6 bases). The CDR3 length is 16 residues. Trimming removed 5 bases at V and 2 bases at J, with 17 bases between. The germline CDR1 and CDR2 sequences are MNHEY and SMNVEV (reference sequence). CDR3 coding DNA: TGTGCCAGCAGTCCCCCAGGGGCCTTATTCACAGATACGCAGTATTTT. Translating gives CASSPPGALFTDTQYF.

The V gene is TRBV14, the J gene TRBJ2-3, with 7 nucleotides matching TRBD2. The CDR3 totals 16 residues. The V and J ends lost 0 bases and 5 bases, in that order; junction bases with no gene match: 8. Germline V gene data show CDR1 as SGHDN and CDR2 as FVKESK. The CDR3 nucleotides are TGTGCCAGCAGCCAAGATCTAGCGGCAACTCTAGATACGCAGTATTTT. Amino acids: CASSQDLAATLDTQYF.

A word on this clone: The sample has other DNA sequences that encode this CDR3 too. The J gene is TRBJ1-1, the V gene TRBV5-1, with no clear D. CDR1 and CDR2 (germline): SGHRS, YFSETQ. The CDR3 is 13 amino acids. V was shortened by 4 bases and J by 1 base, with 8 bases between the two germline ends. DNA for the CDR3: TGCGCCAGCAGCCTGTCCAGGAACACTGAAGCTTTCTTT. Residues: CASSLSRNTEAFF.

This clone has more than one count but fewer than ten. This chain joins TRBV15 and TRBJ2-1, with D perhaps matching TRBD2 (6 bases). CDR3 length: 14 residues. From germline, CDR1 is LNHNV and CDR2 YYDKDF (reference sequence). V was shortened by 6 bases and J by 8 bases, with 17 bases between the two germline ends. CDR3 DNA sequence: TGTGCCACCAGGACCCCGGGCGGGGCCGATGAGCAGTTCTTC. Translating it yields CATRTPGGADEQFF.